This TCR beta chain was recovered during a study of OX40 agonist ivuxolimab in advanced cancers. Profiled with immunoSEQ multiplex PCR; TCRdb holds only in-frame clones, not every one. This sample has 39,000 or so clones, with around 89% found just once. Turning to this clone: The antigen remains unidentified.

Germline values: CDR1 SGHRS, CDR2 YFSETQ. The V end was cut by 0 bases, the J end by 2 bases, with 10 bases between. This CDR3 has 15 amino acids. The study's findings and limits: A proportion of nonresponders additionally exhibited low normalized T-cell clonal expansion.

The chain carries TRBV5-1 and TRBJ2-3, with D hard to call. The clonotype comes from an adult with an advanced solid tumor such as melanoma, head and neck, liver or kidney cancer. The sequencing used CD4+ or CD8+ T cells sorted from blood, collected in a trial of the OX40 agonist ivuxolimab. The CDR3 here is CASSLVVTDTDTQYF. CDR3 coding DNA: TGCGCCAGCAGCTTGGTTGTGACCGACACAGATACGCAGTATTTT.